This T cell receptor (beta chain) comes out of a study of T cells after yellow fever vaccination. Germline V gene sequence: CDR1 LGHDT, CDR2 YNNKEL (reference sequence). V gave up 2 bases and J gave up 9 bases, with 14 bases separating them. CDR3 length: 13 residues. TCRdb independently ran MiXCR on the 5' RACE reads; one entry per CDR3 protein. In the table there are 120,000 to 150,000 distinct CDR3 sequences, 6.5% to 8.5% of which are singletons. This clonotype occurred many times. The chain links TRBV3-1 to TRBJ2-7; D uncertain. This clonotype was obtained from a man aged 30-40 years who received the YFV17D yellow fever vaccine. The sequencing used CD4+ T cells sorted from PBMCs, collected 5 days after the yellow fever booster vaccination. As DNA, the CDR3 is TGTGCCAGCAGCCAATCCCCCGGGCTCGCGCAGTACTTC. Its protein product is CASSQSPGLAQYF.